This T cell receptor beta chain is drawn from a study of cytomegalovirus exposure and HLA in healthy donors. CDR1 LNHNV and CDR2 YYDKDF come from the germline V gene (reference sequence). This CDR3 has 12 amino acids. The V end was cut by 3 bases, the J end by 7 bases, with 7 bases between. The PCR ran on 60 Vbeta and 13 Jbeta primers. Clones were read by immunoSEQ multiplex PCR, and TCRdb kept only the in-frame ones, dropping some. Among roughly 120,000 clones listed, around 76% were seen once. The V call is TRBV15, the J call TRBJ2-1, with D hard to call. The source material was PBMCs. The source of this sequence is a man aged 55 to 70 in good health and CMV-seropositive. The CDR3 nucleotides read TGTGCCACCAGCAGCTCACTGAATGAGCAGTTCTTC. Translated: CATSSSLNEQFF.